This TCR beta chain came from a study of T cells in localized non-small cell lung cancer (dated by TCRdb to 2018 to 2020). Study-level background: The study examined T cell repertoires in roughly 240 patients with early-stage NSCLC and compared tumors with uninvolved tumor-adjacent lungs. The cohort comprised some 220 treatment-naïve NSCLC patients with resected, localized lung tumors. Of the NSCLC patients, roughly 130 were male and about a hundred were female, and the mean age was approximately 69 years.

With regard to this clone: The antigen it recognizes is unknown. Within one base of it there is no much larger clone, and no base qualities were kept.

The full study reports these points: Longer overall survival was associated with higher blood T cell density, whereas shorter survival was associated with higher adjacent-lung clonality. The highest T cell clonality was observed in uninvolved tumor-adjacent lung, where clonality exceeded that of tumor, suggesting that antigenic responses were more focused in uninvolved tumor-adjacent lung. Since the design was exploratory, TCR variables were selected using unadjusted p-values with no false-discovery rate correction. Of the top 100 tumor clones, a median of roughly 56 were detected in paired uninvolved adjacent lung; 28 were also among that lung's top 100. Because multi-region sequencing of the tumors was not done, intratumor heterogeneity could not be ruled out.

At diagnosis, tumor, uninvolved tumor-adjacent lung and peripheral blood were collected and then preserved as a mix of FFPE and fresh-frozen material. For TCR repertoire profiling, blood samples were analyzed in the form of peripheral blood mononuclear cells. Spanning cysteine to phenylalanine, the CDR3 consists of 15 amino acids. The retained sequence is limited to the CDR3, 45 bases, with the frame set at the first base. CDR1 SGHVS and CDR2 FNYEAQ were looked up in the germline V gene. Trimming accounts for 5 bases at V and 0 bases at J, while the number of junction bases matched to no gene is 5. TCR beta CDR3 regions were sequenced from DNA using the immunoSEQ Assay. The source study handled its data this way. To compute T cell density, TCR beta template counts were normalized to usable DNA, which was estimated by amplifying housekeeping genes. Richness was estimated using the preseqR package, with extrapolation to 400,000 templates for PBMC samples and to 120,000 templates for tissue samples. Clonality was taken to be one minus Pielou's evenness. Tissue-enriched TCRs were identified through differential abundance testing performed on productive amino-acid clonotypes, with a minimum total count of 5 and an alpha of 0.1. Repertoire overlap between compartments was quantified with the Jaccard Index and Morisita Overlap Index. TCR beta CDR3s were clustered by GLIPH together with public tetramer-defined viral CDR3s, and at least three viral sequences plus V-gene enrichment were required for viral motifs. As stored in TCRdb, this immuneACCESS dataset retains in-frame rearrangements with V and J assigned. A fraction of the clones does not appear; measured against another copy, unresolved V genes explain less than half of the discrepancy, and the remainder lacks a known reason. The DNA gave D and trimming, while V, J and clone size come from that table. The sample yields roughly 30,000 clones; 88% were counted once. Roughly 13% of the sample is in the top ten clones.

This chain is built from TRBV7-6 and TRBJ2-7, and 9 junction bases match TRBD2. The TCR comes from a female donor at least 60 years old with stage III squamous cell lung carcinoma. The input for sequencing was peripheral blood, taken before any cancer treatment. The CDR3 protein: CASSPIAGDSYEQYF. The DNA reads TGTGCCAGCAGCCCGATAGCGGGGGACTCCTACGAGCAGTACTTC.